These 8 T cell receptor beta chains were all obtained from the same sample, sequenced in a study of blood T cells in healthy people across ages. With a J-beta primer mix and a sample-barcoded 5' primer, a second PCR ran roughly 6 to 12 cycles. TCRdb used MiXCR to reprocess the 5' RACE reads, holding one entry per CDR3 protein. The sample consists of around 800,000 distinct CDR3 sequences, 46% of them appearing once. The sample consisted of blood. The origin of the receptors is a man older than 75 in good health.

This clonotype came up a few times. This chain links TRBV7-2 with TRBJ2-1; D is possibly TRBD2 (6 bases). The CDR3 consists of 15 residues. Germline V gene sequence: CDR1 SGHTA, CDR2 FQGNSA. Trimming took 6 bases from V and 5 from J, leaving 17 bases between them. The CDR3 loop is CASRSGTHRHNEQFF. The CDR3 region has the DNA TGTGCCAGCAGGTCCGGGACTCACCGTCACAATGAGCAGTTCTTC.

The rearrangement uses TRBV5-1 and TRBJ2-3, with D perhaps TRBD1 (5 bases). CDR1 is SGHRS, CDR2 YFSETQ, per germline. This CDR3 contains 16 residues. Between the trimmed V and J ends, which lost 0 bases and 2 bases, there was a span of 13 bases. As DNA, the CDR3 is TGCGCCAGCAGCTTGGATGGGGCCCGGCTCACAGATACGCAGTATTTT. The encoded protein is CASSLDGARLTDTQYF.

The V and J genes are TRBV20-1 and TRBJ2-1, with TRBD2 matching 9 bases. Germline V gene lookup returns CDR1 DFQATT and CDR2 SNEGSKA (reference sequence). V shed 3 bases, J shed 5 bases, and the junction held 11 bases outside the gene matches. This CDR3 comprises 16 residues. This CDR3 is CSARDPGTSTHNEQFF. The CDR3 DNA sequence: TGCAGTGCTAGGGATCCAGGGACTAGCACCCACAATGAGCAGTTCTTC.

The chain links TRBV12-3 or TRBV12-4 to TRBJ2-5; D call uncertain. The CDR3 extends over 14 amino acids. Trimming cost V 1 base and J 3 bases, with 9 bases left between them. The CDR3 protein is CASSLGPVKETQYF. CDR3 nucleotides: TGTGCCAGCAGTTTAGGGCCGGTTAAAGAGACCCAGTACTTC.

CDR3 coding DNA: TGTGCCAGCAGTGACGCTGGGGTGGGGAAATACGAGCAGTACTTC. Its protein is CASSDAGVGKYEQYF. The V and J genes are TRBV6-6 and TRBJ2-4; the D is unclear. The end of the DNA fits TRBJ2-7 better, so the J call may be wrong. CDR3 length: 15 residues. The germline CDR1 and CDR2 sequences are MNHNY and SVGAGI (reference sequence).

This clonotype occurred many times. This chain joins TRBV20-1 and TRBJ2-3; the D gene is possibly TRBD2 (7 bases). The CDR3 spans 15 residues. V was pared by 3 bases and J by 4 bases, with 17 bases between. Germline CDR1 is DFQATT and CDR2 is SNEGSKA (reference sequence). CDR3 in DNA: TGCAGTGCTAGTGGGGGGGCGGGGAGCGCAGATACGCAGTATTTT. Encoded protein: CSASGGAGSADTQYF.

The chain recombines TRBV7-9 with TRBJ1-4; 10 bases line up with TRBD1. The V gene's germline CDR1 is SEHNR and CDR2 FQNEAQ (reference sequence). The CDR3 is 16 residues long. Trimming at V came to 5 bases and at J to 8 bases, leaving 11 bases not matched to a gene. The CDR3 loop reads CASSPRSRDRGEKLFF. As DNA, the CDR3 is TGTGCCAGCAGCCCAAGATCACGGGACAGGGGAGAAAAACTGTTTTTT.

Notes on this clonotype: A much larger clone lies one base from this, so it may be a read error. The chain recombines TRBV7-9 with TRBJ2-5; D gene unclear. The CDR3 has 13 residues. CDR1 SEHNR and CDR2 FQNEAQ come from the germline V gene (reference sequence). V lost 4 bases and J lost 4, with 10 bases in between. Here the CDR3 DNA reads TGTGCCAGCAGCTGGAACCACGCAGAGACCCAGTACTTC. This codes for CASSWNHAETQYF.